The 10 T cell receptor beta chains in this list originate from one sample, sequenced in a study of T cells in women clearing cervical HPV infection (dated by TCRdb to between 2018 and 2020). Library construction relied on the immunoSEQ multiplex PCR assay. The clones in this table, taken by TCRdb from immuneACCESS, are in-frame only. Not every clone is retained; where verified, under half of the shortfall comes from an unresolved V gene, and the cause of the rest is unknown. This sample's table has entries for 45,000 to 55,000 clones. The ten most abundant clones make up around 1.6% of the sample. The sample consisted of blood buffy coat. Receptors were obtained from a woman between 18 and 75 years old with a cervical HPV16 infection that either progressed to CIN3+ or cleared (not recorded which).

Notes on this clone: The read ends 3 residues before the CDR3 terminus; that terminus is restored from the germline J gene. This chain connects TRBV5-1 to TRBJ2-7; TRBD1 agrees at 9 bases. The length of the CDR3 is 18 residues. Germline lookup yields CDR1 SGHRS and CDR2 YFSETQ. After removal of 0 bases from V and 3 bases from J, the junction contained 13 bases not matched to a gene. The part of the CDR3 DNA that was read is TGCGCCAGCAGCTTGGTAACTAGTGTGGGACAGGGTCTCTACGAG. It translates to CASSLVTSVGQGLYE. The whole CDR3 sequence is CASSLVTSVGQGLYEQYF.

About this clone: The observed sequence ends 3 residues before the CDR3 terminus, with the missing tail filled in from the germline J gene. The chain is built from TRBV7-9 and TRBJ1-5; 7 positions match TRBD1. The V segment lost 5 bases and the J segment 4 bases; nucleotides outside the gene matches: 8. Per germline, CDR1 SEHNR and CDR2 FQNEAQ (reference sequence). This CDR3 has 15 amino acids. The CDR3 loop is CASSPGGRKNQPQHF. The part of the CDR3 DNA that was read is TGTGCCAGCAGCCCAGGGGGACGGAAGAATCAGCCC.

Regarding this clone: From the germline J gene comes the end of the CDR3, since the read stops 3 residues before it. The chain is built from TRBV11-2 and TRBJ1-1; the D is unclear. The V end lost 8 bases, the J end lost 5 bases, and 18 bases lay between the germline ends. Germline V gene data show CDR1 as SGHAT and CDR2 as FQNNGV. This CDR3 comprises 14 residues. The DNA read from the CDR3 is TGTGCCAGCCTCCCGGACTGGGCCGGGACTGAA. It translates to CASLPDWAGTE. The CDR3 in full is CASLPDWAGTEAFF.

Comments on this clone: The read halts 3 residues ahead of the CDR3 end, with the missing end drawn from the germline J gene. The chain recombines TRBV20-1 with TRBJ2-5; D is unresolved. The V and J ends lost 2 bases and 5 bases respectively, with 9 bases between them. CDR1 is DFQATT and CDR2 is SNEGSKA in the germline V gene (reference sequence). The CDR3 has 12 amino acids. This CDR3 reads CSARTRPETQYF. The covered CDR3 bases are TGCAGTGCTAGAACGCGCCCCGAGACC.

Comment on this clone: The read comes to an end 3 residues before the CDR3 does, leaving the germline J gene to fill in the end. The J gene is TRBJ2-1, the V gene TRBV20-1, with 9 bases aligning to TRBD2. The ends lost 0 bases at V and 5 bases at J; junction bases unmatched: 8. The length of the CDR3 is 16 residues. Germline values: CDR1 DFQATT, CDR2 SNEGSKA (reference sequence). The CDR3 here is CSARDGGGARNNEQFF. The sequenced part of the CDR3 DNA is TGCAGTGCTAGAGACGGCGGGGGGGCACGGAACAATGAG.

As for this clone: The read comes to an end 3 residues before the CDR3 does, leaving the germline J gene to fill in the end. The chain uses TRBV24-1 and TRBJ1-1; perhaps TRBD1 as D (5 bases). This CDR3 has 15 residues. The ends were cut back, 3 bases at V and 0 bases at J, with 10 bases in the middle. Germline lookup yields CDR1 KGHDR and CDR2 SFDVKD. The covered CDR3 bases are TGTGCCACCAGTGATGCTCCAGGGATGAACACTGAA. Its translation is CATSDAPGMNTE. The whole CDR3 region reads CATSDAPGMNTEAFF.

As for this clone: The read stops 3 residues short of the end of the CDR3; the missing end is completed from the germline J gene. The rearrangement links TRBV10-3 to TRBJ2-3; 9 bases line up with TRBD1. The V and J ends lost 4 bases and 4 bases, in that order; junction bases with no gene match: 6. The CDR3 is 15 residues long. The germline V gene encodes CDR1 ENHRY and CDR2 SYGVKD. The CDR3 bases that were read are TGTGCCATCAGTGGGGGGACAGGGTCGTCAGATACG. Amino acids: CAISGGTGSSDT. The whole CDR3 sequence reads CAISGGTGSSDTQYF.

Note on this clone: The DNA ends 3 residues before the CDR3 does, and the rest of the CDR3 is filled in from the germline J gene. The chain couples TRBV30 to TRBJ1-5; D not resolved. V shed 1 base and J shed 6 bases, with 7 bases lying between them. Germline V gene lookup returns CDR1 GTSNPN and CDR2 SVGIG (reference sequence). The CDR3 extends over 12 amino acids. Incomplete CDR3 DNA: TGTGCCTGGAGTGGACAAGGTCAGCCC. Encoded protein: CAWSGQGQP. In full, the CDR3 is CAWSGQGQPQHF. The variable domain in full, completed from reference TRBV30 and TRBJ1-5, reads SQTIHQWPATLVQPVGSPLSLECTVEGTSNPNLYWYRQAAGRGLQLLFYSVGIGQISSEVPQNLSASRPQDRQFILSSKKLLLSDSGFYLCAWSGQGQPQHFGDGTRLSIL.

As to this clone: The read terminates 3 residues ahead of where the CDR3 ends, so the germline J gene completes it. The V and J genes are TRBV20-1 and TRBJ1-5; 9 bases align to TRBD1. The CDR3 length is 16 residues. Germline V lookup: CDR1 DFQATT, CDR2 SNEGSKA (reference sequence). J lost 4 bases, V lost 0 bases, and 7 bases had no gene match. CDR3 protein: CSAREFTGGSNQPQHF. The sequenced part of the CDR3 DNA is TGCAGTGCTAGAGAATTTACAGGGGGCTCGAATCAGCCC.

On this clone: The CDR3 goes on 3 residues after the read ends, and that part is filled in from the germline J gene. The rearrangement links TRBV12-3 or TRBV12-4 to TRBJ1-4, with 8 bases matching TRBD1. The CDR3 runs 14 residues. J lost 10 bases, V lost 7 bases, and 11 bases had no gene match. CDR3 bases read: TGTGCCAGCACCCTAGACAGGGGCCTGGGAAAA. Amino acids: CASTLDRGLGK. The whole CDR3 sequence is CASTLDRGLGKLFF.